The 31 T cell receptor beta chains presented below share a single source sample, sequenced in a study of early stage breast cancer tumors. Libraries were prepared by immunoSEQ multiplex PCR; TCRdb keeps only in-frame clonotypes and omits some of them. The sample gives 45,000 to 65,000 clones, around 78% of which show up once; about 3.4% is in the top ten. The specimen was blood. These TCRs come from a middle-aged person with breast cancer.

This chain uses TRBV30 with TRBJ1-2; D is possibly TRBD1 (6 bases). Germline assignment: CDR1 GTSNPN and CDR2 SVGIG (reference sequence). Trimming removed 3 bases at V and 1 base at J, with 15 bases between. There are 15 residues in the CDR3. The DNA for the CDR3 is TGTGCCTGGAGCCTCGTATGGGGGCTTAACTATGGCTACACCTTC. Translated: CAWSLVWGLNYGYTF. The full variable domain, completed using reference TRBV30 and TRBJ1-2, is SQTIHQWPATLVQPVGSPLSLECTVEGTSNPNLYWYRQAAGRGLQLLFYSVGIGQISSEVPQNLSASRPQDRQFILSSKKLLLSDSGFYLCAWSLVWGLNYGYTFGSGTRLTVV.

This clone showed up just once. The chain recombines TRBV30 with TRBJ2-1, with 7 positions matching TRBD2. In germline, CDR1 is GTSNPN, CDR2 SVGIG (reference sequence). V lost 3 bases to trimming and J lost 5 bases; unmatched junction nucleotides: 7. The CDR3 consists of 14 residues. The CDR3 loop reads CAWSWARGDNEQFF. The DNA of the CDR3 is TGTGCCTGGAGCTGGGCCCGGGGGGACAATGAGCAGTTCTTC.

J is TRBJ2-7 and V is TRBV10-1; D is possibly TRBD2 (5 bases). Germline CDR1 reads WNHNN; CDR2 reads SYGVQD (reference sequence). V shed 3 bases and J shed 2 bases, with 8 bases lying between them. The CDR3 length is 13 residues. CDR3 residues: CASSEADTYEQYF. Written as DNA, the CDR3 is TGCGCCAGCAGTGAAGCGGATACCTACGAGCAGTACTTC.

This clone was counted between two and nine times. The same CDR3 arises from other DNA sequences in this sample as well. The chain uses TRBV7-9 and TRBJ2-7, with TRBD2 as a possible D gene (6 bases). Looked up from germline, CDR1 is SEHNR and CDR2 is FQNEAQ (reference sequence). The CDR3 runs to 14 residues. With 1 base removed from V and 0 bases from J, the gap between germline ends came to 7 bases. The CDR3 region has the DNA TGTGCCAGCAGCTTAGGAGCGGGCTCCTACGAGCAGTACTTC. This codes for CASSLGAGSYEQYF.

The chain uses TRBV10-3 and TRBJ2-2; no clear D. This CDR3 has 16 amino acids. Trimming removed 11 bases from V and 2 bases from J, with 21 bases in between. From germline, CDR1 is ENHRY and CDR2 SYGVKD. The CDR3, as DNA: TGTGCCGCGTCATTCCAGGATTTATCTAACACCGGGGAGCTGTTTTTT. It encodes CAASFQDLSNTGELFF.

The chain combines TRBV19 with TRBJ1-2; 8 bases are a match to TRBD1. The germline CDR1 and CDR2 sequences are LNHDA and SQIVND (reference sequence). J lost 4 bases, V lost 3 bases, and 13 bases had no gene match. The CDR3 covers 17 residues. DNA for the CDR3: TGTGCCAGTAGTATCAACCCAGGGGGCGACGATAGCTATGGCTACACCTTC. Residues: CASSINPGGDDSYGYTF.

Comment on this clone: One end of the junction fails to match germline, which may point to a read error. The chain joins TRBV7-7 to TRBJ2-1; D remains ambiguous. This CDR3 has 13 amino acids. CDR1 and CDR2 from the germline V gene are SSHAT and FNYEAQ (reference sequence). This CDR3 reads CASSLLVDNEQFF. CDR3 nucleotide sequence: TGTGCTAGCAGCTTATTGGTCGACAATGAGCAGTTCTTC.

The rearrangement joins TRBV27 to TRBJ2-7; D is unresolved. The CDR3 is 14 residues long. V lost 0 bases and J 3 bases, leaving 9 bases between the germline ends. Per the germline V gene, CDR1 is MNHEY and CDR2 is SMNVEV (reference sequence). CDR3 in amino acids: CASSLSWWGYEQYF. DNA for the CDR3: TGTGCCAGCAGTTTATCTTGGTGGGGCTACGAGCAGTACTTC.

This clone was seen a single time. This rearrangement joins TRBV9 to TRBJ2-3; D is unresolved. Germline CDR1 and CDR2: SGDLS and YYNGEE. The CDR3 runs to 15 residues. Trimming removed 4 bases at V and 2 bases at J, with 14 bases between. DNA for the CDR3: TGTGCCAGCAGCCCTACCCGGCAGCACACAGATACGCAGTATTTT. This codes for CASSPTRQHTDTQYF.

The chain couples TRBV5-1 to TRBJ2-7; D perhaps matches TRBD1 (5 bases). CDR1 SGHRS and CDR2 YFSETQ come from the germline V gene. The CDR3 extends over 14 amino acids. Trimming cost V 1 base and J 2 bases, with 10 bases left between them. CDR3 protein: CASSLSVGPYEQYF. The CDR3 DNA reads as TGCGCCAGCAGCTTGAGTGTGGGGCCCTACGAGCAGTACTTC.

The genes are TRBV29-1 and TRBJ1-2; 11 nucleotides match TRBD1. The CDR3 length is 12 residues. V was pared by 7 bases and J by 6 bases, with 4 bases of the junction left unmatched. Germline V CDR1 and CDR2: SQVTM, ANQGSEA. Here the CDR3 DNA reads TGCAGCGGGACAGGGGGCGGTGATGGCTACACCTTC. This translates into CSGTGGGDGYTF.

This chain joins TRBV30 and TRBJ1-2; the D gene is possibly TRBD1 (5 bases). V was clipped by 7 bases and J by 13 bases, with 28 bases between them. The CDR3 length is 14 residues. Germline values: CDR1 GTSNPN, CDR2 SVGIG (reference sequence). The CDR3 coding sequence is TGTGCCTCCGCCCCAGGTGCAGGGCCTGCCACTTCCACCTTC. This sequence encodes CASAPGAGPATSTF.

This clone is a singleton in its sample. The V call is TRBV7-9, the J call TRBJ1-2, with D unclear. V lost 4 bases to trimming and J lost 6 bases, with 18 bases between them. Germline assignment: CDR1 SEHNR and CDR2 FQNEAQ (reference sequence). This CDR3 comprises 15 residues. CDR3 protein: CASSSTGQVAHGYTF. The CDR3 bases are TGTGCCAGCAGCTCTACCGGGCAGGTCGCGCATGGCTACACCTTC.

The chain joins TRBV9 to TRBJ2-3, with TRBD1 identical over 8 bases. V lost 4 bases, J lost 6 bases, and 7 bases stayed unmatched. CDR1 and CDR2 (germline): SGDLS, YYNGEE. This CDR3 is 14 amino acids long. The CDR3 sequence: CASSLGTGIDTQYF. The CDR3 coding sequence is TGTGCCAGCAGCCTCGGGACAGGTATCGATACGCAGTATTTT.

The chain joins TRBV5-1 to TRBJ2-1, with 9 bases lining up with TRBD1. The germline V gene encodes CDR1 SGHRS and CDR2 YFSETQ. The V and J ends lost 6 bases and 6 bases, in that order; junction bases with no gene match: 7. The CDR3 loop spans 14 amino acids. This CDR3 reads CASKVGQGSNEQFF. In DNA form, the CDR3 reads TGCGCCAGCAAGGTGGGACAGGGTAGCAATGAGCAGTTCTTC.

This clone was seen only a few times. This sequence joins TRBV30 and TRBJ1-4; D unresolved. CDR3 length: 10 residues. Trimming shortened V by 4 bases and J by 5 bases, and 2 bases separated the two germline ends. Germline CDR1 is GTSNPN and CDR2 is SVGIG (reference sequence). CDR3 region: CAWMNEKLFF. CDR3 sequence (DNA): TGTGCCTGGATGAATGAAAAACTGTTTTTT.

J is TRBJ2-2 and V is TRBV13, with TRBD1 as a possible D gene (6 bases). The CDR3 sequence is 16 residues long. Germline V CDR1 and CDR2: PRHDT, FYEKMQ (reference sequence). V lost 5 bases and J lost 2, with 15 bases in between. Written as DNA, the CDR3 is TGTGCCAGCAGCCCAAGAGACAGGAGAAACACCGGGGAGCTGTTTTTT. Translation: CASSPRDRRNTGELFF.

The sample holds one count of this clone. The CDR3: CASRGGASSLSYEQYF. CDR3 nucleotide sequence: TGCGCCAGCAGAGGCGGGGCGTCTAGCCTTAGCTACGAGCAGTACTTC. The chain has TRBV5-1 and TRBJ2-7, with a weak D call TRBD2 (6 bases). V was clipped by 5 bases and J by 3 bases, with 21 bases between them. The CDR3 spans 16 residues. CDR1 is SGHRS, CDR2 YFSETQ, per germline.

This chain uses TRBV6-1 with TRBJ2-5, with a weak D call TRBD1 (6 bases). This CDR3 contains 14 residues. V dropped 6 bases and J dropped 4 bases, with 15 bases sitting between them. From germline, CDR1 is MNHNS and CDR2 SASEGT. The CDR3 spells CASSVSPTGETQYF. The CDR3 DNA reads TGTGCCAGCAGCGTGAGCCCGACAGGAGAGACCCAGTACTTC.

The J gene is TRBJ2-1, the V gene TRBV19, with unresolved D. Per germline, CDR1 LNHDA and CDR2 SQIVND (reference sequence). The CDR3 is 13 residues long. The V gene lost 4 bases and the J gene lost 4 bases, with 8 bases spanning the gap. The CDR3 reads CASSTRPYNEQFF. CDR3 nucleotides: TGTGCCAGTAGTACGAGACCTTACAATGAGCAGTTCTTC.

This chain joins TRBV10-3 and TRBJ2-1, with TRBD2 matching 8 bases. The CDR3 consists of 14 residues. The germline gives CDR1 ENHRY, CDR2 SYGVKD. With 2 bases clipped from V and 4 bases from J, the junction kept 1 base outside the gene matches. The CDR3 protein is CAISEGTRYNEQFF. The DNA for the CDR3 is TGTGCCATCAGTGAGGGGACTAGGTACAATGAGCAGTTCTTC.

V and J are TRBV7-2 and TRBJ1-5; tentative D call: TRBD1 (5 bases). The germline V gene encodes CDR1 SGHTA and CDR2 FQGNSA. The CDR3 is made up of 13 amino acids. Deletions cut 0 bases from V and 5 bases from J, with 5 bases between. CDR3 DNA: TGTGCCAGCAGCTTAGCCAGGGATCAGCCCCAGCATTTT. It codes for CASSLARDQPQHF.

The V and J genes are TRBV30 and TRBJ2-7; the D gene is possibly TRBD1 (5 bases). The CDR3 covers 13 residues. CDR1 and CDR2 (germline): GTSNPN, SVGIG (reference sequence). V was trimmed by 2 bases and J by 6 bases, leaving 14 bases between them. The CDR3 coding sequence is TGTGCCTGGAGTTTTGGCAGGGAACGCGAGCAGTACTTC. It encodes CAWSFGREREQYF.

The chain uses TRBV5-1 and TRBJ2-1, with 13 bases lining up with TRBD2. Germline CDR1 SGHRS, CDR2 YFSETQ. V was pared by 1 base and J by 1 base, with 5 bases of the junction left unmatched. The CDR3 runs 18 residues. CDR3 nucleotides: TGCGCCAGCAGCTTGAACCCGGGACTAGCGGGGTCCTACAATGAGCAGTTCTTC. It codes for CASSLNPGLAGSYNEQFF.

The CDR3 DNA follows: TGTGCCTGGAGTTTCGGACCGGGACAAATTAATGGCTACACCTTC. Translation gives CAWSFGPGQINGYTF. V usage is TRBV30 and J usage is TRBJ1-2, with D possibly matching TRBD1 (6 bases). The V gene's germline CDR1 is GTSNPN and CDR2 SVGIG (reference sequence). The CDR3 has 15 amino acids. V dropped 2 bases and J dropped 6 bases, with 19 bases sitting between them.

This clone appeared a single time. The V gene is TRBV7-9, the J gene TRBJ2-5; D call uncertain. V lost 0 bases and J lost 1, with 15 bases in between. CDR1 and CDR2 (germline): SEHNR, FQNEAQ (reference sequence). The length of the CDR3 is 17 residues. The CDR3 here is CASSLALPPSFQETQYF. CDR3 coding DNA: TGTGCCAGCAGCTTAGCTCTACCACCTAGTTTCCAAGAGACCCAGTACTTC.

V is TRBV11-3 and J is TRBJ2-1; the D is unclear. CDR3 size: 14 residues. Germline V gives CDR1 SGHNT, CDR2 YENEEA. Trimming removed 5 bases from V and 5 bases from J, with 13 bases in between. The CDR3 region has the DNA TGTGCCAGCAGCGCCTCGGTAATTGACAATGAGCAGTTCTTC. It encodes CASSASVIDNEQFF. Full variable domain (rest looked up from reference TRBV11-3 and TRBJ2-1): EAGVVQSPRYKIIEKKQPVAFWCNPISGHNTLYWYLQNLGQGPELLIRYENEEAVDDSQLPKDRFSAERLKGVDSTLKIQPAELGDSAVYLCASSASVIDNEQFFGPGTRLTVL.

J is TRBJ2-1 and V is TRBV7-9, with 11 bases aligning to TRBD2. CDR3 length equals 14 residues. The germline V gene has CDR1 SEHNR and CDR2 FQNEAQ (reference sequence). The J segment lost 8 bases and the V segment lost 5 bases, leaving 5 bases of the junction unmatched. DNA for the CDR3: TGTGCCAGCAGCCAACTAGCGGGAGCGGATGAGCAGTTCTTC. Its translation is CASSQLAGADEQFF.

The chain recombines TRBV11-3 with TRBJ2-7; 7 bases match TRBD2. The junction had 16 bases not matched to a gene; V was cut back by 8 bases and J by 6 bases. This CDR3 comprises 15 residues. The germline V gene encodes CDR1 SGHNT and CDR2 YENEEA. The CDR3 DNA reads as TGTGCCAGCGGAGCGGGGCTAGCGAACCCCACCGAGCAGTACTTC. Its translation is CASGAGLANPTEQYF.

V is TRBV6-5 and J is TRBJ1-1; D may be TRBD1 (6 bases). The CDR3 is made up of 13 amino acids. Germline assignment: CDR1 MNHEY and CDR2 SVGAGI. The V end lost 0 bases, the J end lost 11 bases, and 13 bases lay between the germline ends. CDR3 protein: CASSYSGGQWAFF. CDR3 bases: TGTGCCAGCAGTTACTCAGGGGGGCAGTGGGCTTTCTTT.

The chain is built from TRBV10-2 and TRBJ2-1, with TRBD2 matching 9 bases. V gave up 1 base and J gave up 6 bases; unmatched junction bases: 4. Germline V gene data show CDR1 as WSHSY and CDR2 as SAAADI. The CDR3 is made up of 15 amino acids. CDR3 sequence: CASSEWGLARNEQFF. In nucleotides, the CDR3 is TGCGCCAGCAGTGAGTGGGGACTAGCTCGCAATGAGCAGTTCTTC.